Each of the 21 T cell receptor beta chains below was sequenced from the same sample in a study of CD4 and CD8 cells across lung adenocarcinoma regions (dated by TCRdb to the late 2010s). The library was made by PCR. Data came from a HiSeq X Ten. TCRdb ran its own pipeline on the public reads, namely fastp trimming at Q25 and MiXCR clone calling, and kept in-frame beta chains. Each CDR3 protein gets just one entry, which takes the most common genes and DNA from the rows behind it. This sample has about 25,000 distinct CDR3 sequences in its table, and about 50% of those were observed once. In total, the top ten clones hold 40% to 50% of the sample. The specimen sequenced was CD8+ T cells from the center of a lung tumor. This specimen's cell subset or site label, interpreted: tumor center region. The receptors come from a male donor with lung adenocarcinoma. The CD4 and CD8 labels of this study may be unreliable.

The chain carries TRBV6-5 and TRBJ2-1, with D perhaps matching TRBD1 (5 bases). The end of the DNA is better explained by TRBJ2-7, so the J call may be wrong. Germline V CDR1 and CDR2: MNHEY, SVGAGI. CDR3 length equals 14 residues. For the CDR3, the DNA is TGTGCCAGCAGTTTGACAGAGAGCTCCTACGAGCAGTACTTC. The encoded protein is CASSLTESSYEQYF.

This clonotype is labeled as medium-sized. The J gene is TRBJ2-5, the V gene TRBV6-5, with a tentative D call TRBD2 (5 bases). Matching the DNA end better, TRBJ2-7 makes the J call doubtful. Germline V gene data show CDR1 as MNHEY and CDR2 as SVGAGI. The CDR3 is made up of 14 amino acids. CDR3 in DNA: TGTGCCAGCAGACCTATAGGACTTGCCCCCGAGCAGTACTTC. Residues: CASRPIGLAPEQYF.

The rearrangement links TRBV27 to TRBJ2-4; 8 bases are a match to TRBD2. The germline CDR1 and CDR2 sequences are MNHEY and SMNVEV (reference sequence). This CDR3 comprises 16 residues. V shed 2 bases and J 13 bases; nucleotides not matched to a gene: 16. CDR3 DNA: TGTGCCAGCAGTTTACTTGCGGGGGGAAGCAAAAACACGCAGTACTTC. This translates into CASSLLAGGSKNTQYF.

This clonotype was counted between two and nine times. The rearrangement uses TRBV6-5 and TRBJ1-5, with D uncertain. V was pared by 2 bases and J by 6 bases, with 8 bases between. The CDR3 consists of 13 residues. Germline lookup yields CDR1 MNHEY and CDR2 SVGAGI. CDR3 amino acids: CASSYGSFQPQHF. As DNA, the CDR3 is TGTGCCAGCAGTTACGGGAGTTTTCAGCCCCAGCATTTT.

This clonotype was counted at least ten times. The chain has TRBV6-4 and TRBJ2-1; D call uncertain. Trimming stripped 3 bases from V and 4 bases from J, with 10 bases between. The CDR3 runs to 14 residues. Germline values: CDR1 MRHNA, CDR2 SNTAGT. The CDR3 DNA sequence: TGTGCCAGCAGTGAAGGGAACAAATACAATGAGCAGTTCTTC. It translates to CASSEGNKYNEQFF.

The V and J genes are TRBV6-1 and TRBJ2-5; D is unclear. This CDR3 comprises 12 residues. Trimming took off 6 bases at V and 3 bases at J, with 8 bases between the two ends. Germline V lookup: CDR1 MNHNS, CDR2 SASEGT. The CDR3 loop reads CASSAVEETQYF. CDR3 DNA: TGTGCCAGCAGCGCTGTGGAAGAGACCCAGTACTTC.

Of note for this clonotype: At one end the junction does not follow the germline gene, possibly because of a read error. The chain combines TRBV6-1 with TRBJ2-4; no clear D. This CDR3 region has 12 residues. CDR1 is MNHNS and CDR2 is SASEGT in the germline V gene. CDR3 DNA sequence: TGTGCCAGCAAGGGCGCCACAGATATTCAGTATTTC. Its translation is CASKGATDIQYF.

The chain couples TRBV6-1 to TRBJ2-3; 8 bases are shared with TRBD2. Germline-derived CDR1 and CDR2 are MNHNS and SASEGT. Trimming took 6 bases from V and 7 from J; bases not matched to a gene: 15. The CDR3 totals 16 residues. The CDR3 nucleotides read TGTGCCAGCAGCGTAGCGGGGCCGTGGGCCAGAAATACGCAGTATTTT. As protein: CASSVAGPWARNTQYF.

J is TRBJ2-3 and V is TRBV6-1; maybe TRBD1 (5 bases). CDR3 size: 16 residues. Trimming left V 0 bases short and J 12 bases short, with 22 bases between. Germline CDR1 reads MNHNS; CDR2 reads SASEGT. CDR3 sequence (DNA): TGTGCCAGCAGTGAAGCGGGGCCGTGGGTTAGAAACACTCAGTATTTT. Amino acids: CASSEAGPWVRNTQYF.

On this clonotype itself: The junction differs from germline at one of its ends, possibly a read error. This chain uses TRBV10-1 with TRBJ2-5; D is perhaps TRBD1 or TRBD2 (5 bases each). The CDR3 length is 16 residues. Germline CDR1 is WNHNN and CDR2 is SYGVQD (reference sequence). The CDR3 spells CASRGHGGRGGETQYF. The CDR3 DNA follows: TGCGCCAGCAGGGGGCACGGAGGCCGGGGCGGAGAGACCCAGTACTTT.

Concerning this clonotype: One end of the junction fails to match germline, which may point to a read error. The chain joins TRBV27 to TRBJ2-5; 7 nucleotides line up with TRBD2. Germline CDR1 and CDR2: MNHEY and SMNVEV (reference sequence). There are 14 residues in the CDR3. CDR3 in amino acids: CASSAGADPETQYF. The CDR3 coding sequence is TGTGCGAGCAGTGCGGGAGCGGACCCAGAGACGCAGTACTTT.

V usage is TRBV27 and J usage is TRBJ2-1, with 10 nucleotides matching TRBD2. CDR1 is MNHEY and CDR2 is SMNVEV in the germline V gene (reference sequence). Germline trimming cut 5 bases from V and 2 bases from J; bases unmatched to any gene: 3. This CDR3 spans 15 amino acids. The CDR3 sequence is CASSRLAGTYNEQFF. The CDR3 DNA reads TGTGCCAGCAGTCGACTAGCGGGCACCTACAATGAGCAGTTCTTC.

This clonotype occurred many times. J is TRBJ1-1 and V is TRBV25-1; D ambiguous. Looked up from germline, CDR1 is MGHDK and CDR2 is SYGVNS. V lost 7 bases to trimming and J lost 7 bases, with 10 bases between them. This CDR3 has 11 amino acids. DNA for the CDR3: TGTGCCAGCATAGGGAACCTTGAAGCTTTCTTT. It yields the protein CASIGNLEAFF.

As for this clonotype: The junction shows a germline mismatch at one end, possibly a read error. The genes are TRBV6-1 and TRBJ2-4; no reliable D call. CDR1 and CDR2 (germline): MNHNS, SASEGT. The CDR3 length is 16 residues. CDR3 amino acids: CASSEAGPGAKNMQYF. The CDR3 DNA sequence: TGTGCCAGCAGTGAAGCCGGGCCAGGAGCCAAAAACATGCAGTACTTC.

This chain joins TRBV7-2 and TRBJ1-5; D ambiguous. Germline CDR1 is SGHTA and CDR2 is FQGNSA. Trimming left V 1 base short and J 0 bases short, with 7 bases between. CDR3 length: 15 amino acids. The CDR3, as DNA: TGTGCCAGCAGCTTAGTCTCGGGTAGCAATCAGCCCCAGCATTTT. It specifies CASSLVSGSNQPQHF.

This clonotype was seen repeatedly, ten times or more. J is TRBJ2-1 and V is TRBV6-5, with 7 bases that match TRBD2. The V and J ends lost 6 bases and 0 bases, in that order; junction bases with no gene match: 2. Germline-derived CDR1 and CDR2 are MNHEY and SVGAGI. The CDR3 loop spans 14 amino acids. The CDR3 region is CASSQRGSYNEQFF. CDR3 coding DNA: TGTGCCAGCAGCCAGCGGGGCTCCTACAATGAGCAGTTCTTC.

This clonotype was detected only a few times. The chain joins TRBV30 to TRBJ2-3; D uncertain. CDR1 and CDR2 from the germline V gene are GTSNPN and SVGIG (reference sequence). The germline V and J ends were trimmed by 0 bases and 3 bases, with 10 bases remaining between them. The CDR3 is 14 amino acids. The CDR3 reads CAWSVLGLTDTQYF. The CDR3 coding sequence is TGTGCCTGGAGTGTACTGGGGTTGACAGATACGCAGTATTTT. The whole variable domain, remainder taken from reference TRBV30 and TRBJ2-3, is SQTIHQWPATLVQPVGSPLSLECTVEGTSNPNLYWYRQAAGRGLQLLFYSVGIGQISSEVPQNLSASRPQDRQFILSSKKLLLSDSGFYLCAWSVLGLTDTQYFGPGTRLTVL.

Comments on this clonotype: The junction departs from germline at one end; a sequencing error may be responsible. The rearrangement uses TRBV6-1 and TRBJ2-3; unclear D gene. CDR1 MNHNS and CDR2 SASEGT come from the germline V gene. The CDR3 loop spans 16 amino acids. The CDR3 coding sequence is TGTGCCAGCAGCCCATCGGCCGACGGAGCCACAGACATTCAGTACTTT. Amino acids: CASSPSADGATDIQYF.

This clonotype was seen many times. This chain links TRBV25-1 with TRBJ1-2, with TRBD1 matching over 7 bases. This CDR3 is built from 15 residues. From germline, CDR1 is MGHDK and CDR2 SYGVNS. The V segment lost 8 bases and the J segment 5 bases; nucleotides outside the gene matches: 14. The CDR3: CASSSMSQGVYGYTF. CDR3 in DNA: TGTGCCAGCTCCTCCATGAGCCAGGGGGTATATGGCTACACCTTC.

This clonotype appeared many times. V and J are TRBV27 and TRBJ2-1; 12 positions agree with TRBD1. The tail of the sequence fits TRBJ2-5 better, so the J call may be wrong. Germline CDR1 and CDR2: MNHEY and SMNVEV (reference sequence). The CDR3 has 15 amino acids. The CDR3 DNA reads TGTGCCAGCAGCCGCGGGACAGGGGGCGCGGAGACCCAGTACTTC. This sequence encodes CASSRGTGGAETQYF.

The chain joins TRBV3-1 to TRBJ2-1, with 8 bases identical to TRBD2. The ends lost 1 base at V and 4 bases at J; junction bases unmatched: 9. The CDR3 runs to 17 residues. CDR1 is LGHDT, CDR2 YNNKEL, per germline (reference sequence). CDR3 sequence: CASSQGRRLAGYNEQFF. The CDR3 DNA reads TGTGCCAGCAGCCAAGGGCGGAGGCTAGCGGGTTACAATGAGCAGTTCTTC.